This passage covers 16 T cell receptor beta chains from one sample sequenced in a study of blood T cell repertoires in COVID-19. The data were produced by immunoSEQ multiplex PCR, yet TCRdb's version contains in-frame clones alone and is incomplete. The sample has about 80,000 clones, around 90% seen once; the top ten hold about 7%. Material for sequencing was peripheral blood. These receptors were obtained from a man aged 65 to 79 with acute or convalescent COVID-19.

The chain's CDR3 is CASSQEGLRGTQYF. The CDR3, as DNA: TGCGCCAGCAGCCAAGAAGGTCTGCGGGGTACGCAGTATTTT. The rearrangement uses TRBV4-1 and TRBJ2-3; D perhaps matches TRBD2 (6 bases). The CDR3 sequence is 14 residues long. The V end lost 0 bases, the J end lost 8 bases, and 12 bases lay between the germline ends. The germline V gene has CDR1 MGHRA and CDR2 YSYEKL.

This chain joins TRBV7-9 and TRBJ1-2; no reliable D call. V shed 5 bases and J shed 3 bases, with 10 bases lying between them. CDR1 is SEHNR, CDR2 FQNEAQ, per germline (reference sequence). The CDR3 runs 13 residues. DNA for the CDR3: TGTGCCAGCAGCCTGGGAGGTGACTATGGCTACACCTTC. Amino acid sequence: CASSLGGDYGYTF.

J is TRBJ2-3 and V is TRBV6-5; tentative D call: TRBD2 (7 bases). Germline loops: CDR1 MNHEY, CDR2 SVGAGI. Trimming stripped 2 bases from V and 4 bases from J, with 13 bases between. The CDR3 is 15 amino acids. CDR3 sequence (DNA): TGTGCCAGCAGTTACGGGGGGGGCCGTTCAGATACGCAGTATTTT. Translated, it gives CASSYGGGRSDTQYF.

This clone counts as medium-sized (0.01 to 0.1%). The chain joins TRBV29-1 to TRBJ2-2; D may be TRBD2 (5 bases). CDR1 is SQVTM and CDR2 is ANQGSEA in the germline V gene. V lost 6 bases and J lost 2, with 10 bases in between. This CDR3 is 13 amino acids long. The CDR3 is CSVFSGNTGELFF. The CDR3 DNA reads as TGCAGCGTGTTCTCGGGAAACACCGGGGAGCTGTTTTTT.

This sequence joins TRBV5-1 and TRBJ2-1; 7 bases are a match to TRBD1. The CDR3 sequence is 15 residues long. The junction had 6 bases not matched to a gene; V was cut back by 0 bases and J by 6 bases. Germline V gene data show CDR1 as SGHRS and CDR2 as YFSETQ. This CDR3 is CASSLAAGGFNEQFF. The CDR3 nucleotides are TGCGCCAGCAGCTTGGCGGCAGGGGGTTTCAATGAGCAGTTCTTC.

The rearrangement uses TRBV6-5 and TRBJ2-7; D might be TRBD2 (6 bases). V shed 2 bases and J shed 3 bases, with 14 bases lying between them. The CDR3 has 15 amino acids. CDR1 is MNHEY, CDR2 SVGAGI, per germline. CDR3: CASSYRPAGSYEQYF. The CDR3 nucleotides read TGTGCCAGCAGTTACCGTCCCGCGGGGAGCTACGAGCAGTACTTC.

The chain links TRBV6-6 to TRBJ1-5; no clear D. CDR3 size: 12 residues. V was shortened by 6 bases and J by 0 bases, with 3 bases between the two germline ends. Germline loops: CDR1 MNHNY, CDR2 SVGAGI (reference sequence). CDR3 region: CASRYSNQPQHF. The CDR3, as DNA: TGTGCCAGCAGGTATAGCAATCAGCCCCAGCATTTT.

The genes are TRBV11-2 and TRBJ2-7; maybe TRBD2 (5 bases). Trimming removed 0 bases from V and 5 bases from J, with 8 bases in between. The CDR3 covers 13 residues. Germline CDR1 and CDR2: SGHAT and FQNNGV. DNA for the CDR3: TGTGCCAGCAGCTTAGATATGAGGGACGAGCAGTACTTC. The encoded protein is CASSLDMRDEQYF.

This chain joins TRBV5-4 and TRBJ1-1; no definite D call. Per the germline V gene, CDR1 is SGHNT and CDR2 is YYREEE (reference sequence). This CDR3 has 14 residues. Trimming pared 3 bases from V and 3 bases from J, leaving 12 bases between. CDR3 coding DNA: TGTGCCAGCAGCTCTCGGACTGACGACACTGAAGCTTTCTTT. Its translation: CASSSRTDDTEAFF.

The chain has TRBV2 and TRBJ1-2, with a possible D match to TRBD1 (6 bases). The CDR3 loop spans 14 amino acids. Per germline, CDR1 SNHLY and CDR2 FYNNEI. V was cut by 8 bases and J by 4 bases, with 17 bases left in between. CDR3 sequence (DNA): TGTGCCAGCGGGGCAGGGGCGATAATCTATGGCTACACCTTC. Protein product: CASGAGAIIYGYTF.

The V call is TRBV19, the J call TRBJ2-1; 12 nucleotides align to TRBD2. CDR1 and CDR2 (germline): LNHDA, SQIVND (reference sequence). This CDR3 comprises 15 residues. V was clipped by 9 bases and J by 6 bases; unmatched bases: 9. The CDR3 is CARASGRGVVNEQFF. CDR3 nucleotides: TGTGCCAGAGCTAGCGGGAGGGGAGTTGTCAATGAGCAGTTCTTC.

The chain employs TRBV6-5 and TRBJ2-7; TRBD1 matches 9 bases. CDR3 length: 13 residues. Per germline, CDR1 MNHEY and CDR2 SVGAGI. V lost 5 bases to trimming and J lost 8 bases; unmatched junction nucleotides: 7. The CDR3 is CASSPGQGTKQYF. For the CDR3, the DNA is TGTGCCAGCAGTCCAGGACAGGGGACGAAGCAGTACTTC.

The chain employs TRBV6-5 and TRBJ2-7, with 10 bases that match TRBD1. CDR1 MNHEY and CDR2 SVGAGI come from the germline V gene. The CDR3 sequence is 15 residues long. Trimming cost V 6 bases and J 6 bases; bases outside gene matches: 11. Written as DNA, the CDR3 is TGTGCCAGCAGCCGGGTCGGGACAGGGGAGCGCGAGCAGTACTTC. This codes for CASSRVGTGEREQYF.

This chain joins TRBV28 and TRBJ1-6, with 7 bases aligning to TRBD1. Germline assignment: CDR1 MDHEN and CDR2 SYDVKM. The CDR3 consists of 15 residues. The junction had 9 bases not matched to a gene; V was cut back by 3 bases and J by 10 bases. CDR3 in amino acids: CASSFLDRVLSPLHF. CDR3 in DNA: TGTGCCAGCAGTTTTCTTGACAGGGTTTTGTCACCCCTCCACTTT.

This chain joins TRBV15 and TRBJ1-1, with D perhaps TRBD1 (6 bases). Trimming cost V 0 bases and J 5 bases, with 13 bases left between them. Per germline, CDR1 LNHNV and CDR2 YYDKDF (reference sequence). The CDR3 is 15 amino acids. The CDR3 region is CATSREDSPRTEAFF. The CDR3 DNA sequence: TGTGCCACCAGCAGAGAGGACAGCCCGCGGACTGAAGCTTTCTTT.

The chain is built from TRBV25-1 and TRBJ2-1; 7 bases line up with TRBD2. J was trimmed by 4 bases and V by 5 bases; bases with no gene match: 5. The germline gives CDR1 MGHDK, CDR2 SYGVNS. This CDR3 comprises 14 residues. The CDR3 reads CASSSLGGYNEQFF. The CDR3 DNA is TGTGCCAGCAGTTCCTTGGGAGGGTACAATGAGCAGTTCTTC.